The entry that follows covers one TCR beta chain sequence. V was cut by 4 bases and J by 4 bases, with 13 bases left in between. Per the germline V gene, CDR1 is SEHNR and CDR2 is FQNEAQ (reference sequence). This CDR3 contains 14 residues. Expressed TCRB transcripts were sequenced after all isolated RNA was converted to cDNA. Method: immunoSEQ multiplex PCR; TCRdb's copy keeps in-frame clones and lacks some. In the table there are hundreds of thousands of clones, 14% of which are singletons. The source of the sample is a study of beta chain features in type 1 diabetes. This sequence was found in a man younger than 40 in good health. The sample was central memory CD4+ T cells from blood. V usage is TRBV7-9 and J usage is TRBJ1-1; D not certain. Written as DNA, the CDR3 is TGTGCCAGCAGCTCCCCGATGCGGGGCACTGAAGCTTTCTTT. Translated, it gives CASSSPMRGTEAFF.